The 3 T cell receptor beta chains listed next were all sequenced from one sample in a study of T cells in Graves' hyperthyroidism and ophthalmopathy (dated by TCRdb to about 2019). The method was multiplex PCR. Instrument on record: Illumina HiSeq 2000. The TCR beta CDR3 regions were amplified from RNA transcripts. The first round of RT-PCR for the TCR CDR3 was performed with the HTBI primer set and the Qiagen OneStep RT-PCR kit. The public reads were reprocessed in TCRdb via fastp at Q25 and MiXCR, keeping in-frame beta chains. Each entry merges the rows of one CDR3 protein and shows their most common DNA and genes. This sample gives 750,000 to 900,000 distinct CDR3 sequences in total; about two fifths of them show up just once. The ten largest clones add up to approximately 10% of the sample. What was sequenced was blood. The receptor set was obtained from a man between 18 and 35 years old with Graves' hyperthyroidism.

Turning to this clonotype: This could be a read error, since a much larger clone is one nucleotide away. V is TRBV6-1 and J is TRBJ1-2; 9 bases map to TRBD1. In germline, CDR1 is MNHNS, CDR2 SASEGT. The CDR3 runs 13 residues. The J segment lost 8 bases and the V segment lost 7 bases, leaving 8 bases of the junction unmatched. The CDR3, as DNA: TGTGCCAGCAATCCGACAGGGGGAACGGGCTACACCTTC. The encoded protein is CASNPTGGTGYTF.

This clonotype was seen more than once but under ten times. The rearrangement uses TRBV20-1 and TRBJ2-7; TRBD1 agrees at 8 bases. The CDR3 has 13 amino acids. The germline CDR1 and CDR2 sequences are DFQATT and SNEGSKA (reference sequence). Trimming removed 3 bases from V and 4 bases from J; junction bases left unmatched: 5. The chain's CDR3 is CSASRQGRYEQYF. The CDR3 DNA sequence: TGCAGTGCTAGCAGACAGGGGCGGTACGAGCAGTACTTC.

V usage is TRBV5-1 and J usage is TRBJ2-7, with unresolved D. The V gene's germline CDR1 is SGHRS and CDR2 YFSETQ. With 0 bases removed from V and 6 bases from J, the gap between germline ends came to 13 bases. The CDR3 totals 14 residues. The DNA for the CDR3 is TGCGCCAGCAGCTTGGGCGGTGGCCCGAGCGAGCAGTACTTC. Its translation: CASSLGGGPSEQYF.